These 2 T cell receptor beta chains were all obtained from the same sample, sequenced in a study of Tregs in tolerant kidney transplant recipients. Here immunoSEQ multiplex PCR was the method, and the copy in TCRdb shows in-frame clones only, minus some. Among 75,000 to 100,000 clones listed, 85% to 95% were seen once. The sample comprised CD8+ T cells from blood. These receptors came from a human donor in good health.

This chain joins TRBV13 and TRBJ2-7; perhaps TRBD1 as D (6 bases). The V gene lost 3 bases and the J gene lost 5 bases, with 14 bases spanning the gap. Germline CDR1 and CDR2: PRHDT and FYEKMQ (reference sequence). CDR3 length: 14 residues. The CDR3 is CASSFQQGLNEQYF. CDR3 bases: TGTGCCAGCAGCTTTCAACAGGGCTTAAACGAGCAGTACTTC.

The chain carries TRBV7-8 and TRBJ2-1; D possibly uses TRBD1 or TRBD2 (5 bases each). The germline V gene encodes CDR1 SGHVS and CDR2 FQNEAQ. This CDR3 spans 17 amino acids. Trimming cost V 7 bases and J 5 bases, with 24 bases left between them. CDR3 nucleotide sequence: TGTGCCAGCAACCTCAAGAGGGTGGGTAGCAGGGACAATGAGCAGTTCTTC. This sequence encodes CASNLKRVGSRDNEQFF.